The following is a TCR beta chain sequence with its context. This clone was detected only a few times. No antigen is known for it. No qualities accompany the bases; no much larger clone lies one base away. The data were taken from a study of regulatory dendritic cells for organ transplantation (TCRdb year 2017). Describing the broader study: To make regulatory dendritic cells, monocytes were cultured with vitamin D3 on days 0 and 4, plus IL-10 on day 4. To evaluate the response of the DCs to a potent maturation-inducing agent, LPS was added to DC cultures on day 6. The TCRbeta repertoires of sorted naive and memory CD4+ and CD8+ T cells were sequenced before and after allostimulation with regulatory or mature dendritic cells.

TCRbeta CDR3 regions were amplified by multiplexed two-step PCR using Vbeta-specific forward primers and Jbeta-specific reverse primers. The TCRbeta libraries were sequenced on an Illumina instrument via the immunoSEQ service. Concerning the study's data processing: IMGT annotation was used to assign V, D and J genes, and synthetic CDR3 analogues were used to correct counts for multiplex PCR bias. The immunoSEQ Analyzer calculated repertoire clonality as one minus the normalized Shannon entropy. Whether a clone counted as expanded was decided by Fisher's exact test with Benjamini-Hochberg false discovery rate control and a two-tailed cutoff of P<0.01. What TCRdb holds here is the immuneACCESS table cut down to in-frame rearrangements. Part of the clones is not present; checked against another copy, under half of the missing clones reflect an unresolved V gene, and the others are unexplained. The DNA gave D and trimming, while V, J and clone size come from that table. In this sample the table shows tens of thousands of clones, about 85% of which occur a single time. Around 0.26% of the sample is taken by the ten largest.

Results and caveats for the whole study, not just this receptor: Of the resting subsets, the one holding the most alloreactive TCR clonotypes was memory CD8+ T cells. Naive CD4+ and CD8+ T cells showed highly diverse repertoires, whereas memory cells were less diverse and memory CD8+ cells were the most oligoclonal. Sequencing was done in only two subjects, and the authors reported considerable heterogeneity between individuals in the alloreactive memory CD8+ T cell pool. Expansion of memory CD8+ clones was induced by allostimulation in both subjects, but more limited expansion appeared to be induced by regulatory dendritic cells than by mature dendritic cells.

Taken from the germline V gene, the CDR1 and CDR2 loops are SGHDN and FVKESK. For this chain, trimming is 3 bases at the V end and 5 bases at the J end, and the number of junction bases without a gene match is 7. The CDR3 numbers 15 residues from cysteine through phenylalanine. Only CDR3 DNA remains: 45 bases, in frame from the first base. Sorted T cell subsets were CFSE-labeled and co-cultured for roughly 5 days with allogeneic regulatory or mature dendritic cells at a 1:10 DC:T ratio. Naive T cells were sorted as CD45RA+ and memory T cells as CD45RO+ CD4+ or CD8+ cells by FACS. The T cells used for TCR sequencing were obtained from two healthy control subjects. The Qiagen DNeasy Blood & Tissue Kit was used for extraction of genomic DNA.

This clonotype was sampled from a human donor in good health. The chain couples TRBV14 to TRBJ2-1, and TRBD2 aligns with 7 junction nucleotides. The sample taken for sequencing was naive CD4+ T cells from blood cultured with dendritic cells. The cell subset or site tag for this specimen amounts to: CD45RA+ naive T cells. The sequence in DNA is TGTGCCAGCAGCCAGGGGGGGTGGTACCACAATGAGCAGTTCTTC. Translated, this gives CASSQGGWYHNEQFF.